The 30 T cell receptor beta chains in this list originate from one sample, sequenced in a study of shared clonotypes between healthy human individuals. Sequencing used immunoSEQ multiplex PCR; TCRdb keeps in-frame clones, though not all of them. The sample contains approximately 2,200,000 clones, about 93% of which appear only once. Positively selected for CCR7, the CD45RO-negative cells used as naive CD8 cells excluded terminally differentiated effector memory CD45RA+ cells. The sample taken for sequencing was naive CD8+ T cells from PBMCs. The receptors come from a man younger than 30 in good health. Some clones in this sample may be carry-over from other donors' samples.

A few counts support this clone. V usage is TRBV7-9 and J usage is TRBJ2-2, with D hard to call. Trimming cost V 2 bases and J 1 base, with 11 bases left between them. This CDR3 has 16 residues. CDR1 and CDR2 from the germline V gene are SEHNR and FQNEAQ (reference sequence). CDR3 residues: CASSLQRWGNTGELFF. CDR3 coding DNA: TGTGCCAGCAGCTTACAGCGTTGGGGGAACACCGGGGAGCTGTTTTTT.

This clone was seen a single time. This sequence joins TRBV15 and TRBJ2-7, with unresolved D. Germline CDR1 reads LNHNV; CDR2 reads YYDKDF (reference sequence). The CDR3 is 12 residues long. With 1 base removed from V and 5 bases from J, the gap between germline ends came to 6 bases. CDR3: CATSRAGNEQYF. CDR3 nucleotides: TGTGCCACCAGCAGAGCAGGAAACGAGCAGTACTTC.

The CDR3 protein is CASSQQPYEQYF. Here the CDR3 DNA reads TGCGCCAGCAGCCAACAGCCGTACGAGCAGTACTTC. The chain employs TRBV4-1 and TRBJ2-7; unclear D gene. This CDR3 is 12 amino acids long. Germline CDR1 and CDR2: MGHRA and YSYEKL. Trimming removed 2 bases at V and 4 bases at J, with 6 bases between.

The chain joins TRBV7-6 to TRBJ2-6; possible D gene TRBD2, 5 bases. In germline, CDR1 is SGHVS, CDR2 FNYEAQ. The ends were cut back, 4 bases at V and 0 bases at J, with 13 bases in the middle. The CDR3 consists of 17 residues. The CDR3, as DNA: TGTGCCAGCAGCTCATCGAGGGTTTTCTCTGGGGCCAACGTCCTGACTTTC. The encoded protein is CASSSSRVFSGANVLTF.

The chain links TRBV21-1 to TRBJ2-7; TRBD2 is the table's D call, not checked against the DNA. TRBV21-1 is a known pseudogene. This CDR3 has 14 amino acids. CDR3 sequence reads: CASSARLAGARQYF. The DNA of the CDR3 is TGTGCCAGCAGCGCCCGACTAGCGGGAGCTCGACAGTACTTC.

V usage is TRBV5-1 and J usage is TRBJ2-1, with 7 nucleotides matching TRBD2. Per the germline V gene, CDR1 is SGHRS and CDR2 is YFSETQ. CDR3 size: 16 residues. V dropped 5 bases and J dropped 1; count of bases not matched to a gene: 9. CDR3 sequence reads: CASRSLAAGSYNEQFF. DNA for the CDR3: TGCGCCAGCAGGTCCCTAGCGGCCGGATCCTACAATGAGCAGTTCTTC.

V usage is TRBV30 and J usage is TRBJ1-1, with TRBD1 as a possible D gene (5 bases). The CDR3 is 14 amino acids. V was pared by 4 bases and J by 0 bases, with 12 bases between. Looked up from germline, CDR1 is GTSNPN and CDR2 is SVGIG (reference sequence). The CDR3 loop reads CAWNGGRLNTEAFF. CDR3 DNA sequence: TGTGCCTGGAACGGGGGTCGGCTGAACACTGAAGCTTTCTTT.

A note on this clone: In the same sample, other DNA sequences code for this CDR3. The rearrangement uses TRBV27 and TRBJ2-7; D is perhaps TRBD1 or TRBD2 (5 bases each). The CDR3 has 13 residues. V was trimmed by 3 bases and J by 4 bases, leaving 10 bases between them. Germline V gives CDR1 MNHEY, CDR2 SMNVEV (reference sequence). The CDR3 reads CASSFSGGYEQYF. The CDR3 nucleotides are TGTGCCAGCAGTTTTAGTGGGGGATACGAGCAGTACTTC.

The chain joins TRBV10-3 to TRBJ2-5; D might be TRBD1 (5 bases). The CDR3 spans 16 residues. V lost 3 bases to trimming and J lost 1 base, with 15 bases between them. Germline lookup yields CDR1 ENHRY and CDR2 SYGVKD. The CDR3 DNA is TGTGCCATCAGTGAAGGGGTGGGCAATGCCCAAGAGACCCAGTACTTC. It codes for CAISEGVGNAQETQYF.

CDR3 region: CASSLVWGNQETQYF. DNA for the CDR3: TGTGCCAGCAGCTTGGTATGGGGGAACCAAGAGACCCAGTACTTC. The chain recombines TRBV5-8 with TRBJ2-5; D may be TRBD1 or TRBD2 (5 bases each). Germline V gene sequence: CDR1 SGHTS, CDR2 YDEGEE. V dropped 0 bases and J dropped 0 bases, with 9 bases sitting between them. The CDR3 totals 15 residues.

The chain recombines TRBV9 with TRBJ1-1; D gene unclear. Looked up from germline, CDR1 is SGDLS and CDR2 is YYNGEE. Trimming removed 5 bases from V and 4 bases from J, with 15 bases in between. The CDR3 runs 14 residues. The CDR3 loop reads CASSLALGSTEAFF. Here the CDR3 DNA reads TGTGCCAGCAGTCTTGCCCTAGGCAGCACTGAAGCTTTCTTT.

This sequence joins TRBV7-2 and TRBJ2-1; the D is unclear. CDR3 size: 13 residues. CDR1 and CDR2 from the germline V gene are SGHTA and FQGNSA. V was clipped by 5 bases and J by 4 bases, with 9 bases between them. The CDR3 here is CASSNSLYNEQFF. The CDR3 nucleotides are TGTGCCAGCAGCAACAGTCTTTACAATGAGCAGTTCTTC.

This clone has just one count. The chain links TRBV6-1 to TRBJ2-5; TRBD1 might be the D (6 bases). Germline assignment: CDR1 MNHNS and CDR2 SASEGT. Trimming stripped 2 bases from V and 4 bases from J, with 14 bases between. The CDR3 has 15 amino acids. CDR3 amino acids: CASSESGGSGETQYF. The CDR3 nucleotides read TGTGCCAGCAGTGAAAGTGGGGGCTCAGGAGAGACCCAGTACTTC.

The chain recombines TRBV11-1 with TRBJ2-2, with 7 bases identical to TRBD1. CDR1 and CDR2 (germline): SGHAT, FQDESV (reference sequence). The CDR3 is 16 amino acids. The V gene end was trimmed by 5 bases and the J gene end by 0 bases; junction bases not matched to a gene: 6. CDR3 region: CASSPLGTANTGELFF. The CDR3 region has the DNA TGTGCCAGCAGCCCCCTCGGGACAGCGAACACCGGGGAGCTGTTTTTT. Drawing the rest from reference TRBV11-1 and TRBJ2-2, the complete variable domain is EAEVAQSPRYKITEKSQAVAFWCDPISGHATLYWYRQILGQGPELLVQFQDESVVDDSQLPKDRFSAERLKGVDSTLKIQPAELGDSAMYLCASSPLGTANTGELFFGEGSRLTVL.

Notes on this clone: Other DNA sequences in this sample translate to the same CDR3. This chain links TRBV27 with TRBJ2-7; 8 bases are shared with TRBD2. This CDR3 has 13 amino acids. Trimming cost V 3 bases and J 3 bases; bases outside gene matches: 1. CDR1 is MNHEY and CDR2 is SMNVEV in the germline V gene (reference sequence). The CDR3 coding sequence is TGTGCCAGCAGTTTTACTAGCGGCTACGAGCAGTACTTC. It codes for CASSFTSGYEQYF.

This chain's CDR3 is CASSLGLRNTEAFF. DNA of the CDR3: TGTGCCAGCAGCTTAGGGTTGCGGAACACTGAAGCTTTCTTT. The genes are TRBV5-6 and TRBJ1-1; no reliable D call. The CDR3 has 14 amino acids. V was clipped by 2 bases and J by 1 base, with 9 bases between them. Per germline, CDR1 SGHDT and CDR2 YYEEEE.

The chain employs TRBV27 and TRBJ1-1, with a tentative D call TRBD1 (6 bases). The CDR3 contains 17 residues. The V gene's germline CDR1 is MNHEY and CDR2 SMNVEV (reference sequence). V lost 2 bases and J 3 bases, leaving 19 bases between the germline ends. The CDR3 bases are TGTGCCAGCAGTTTAAGGACCCGTTCAGGGGCGGACACTGAAGCTTTCTTT. Its protein product is CASSLRTRSGADTEAFF.

The rearrangement uses TRBV19 and TRBJ2-2; tentatively, D is TRBD2 (6 bases). V shed 6 bases and J shed 6 bases, with 17 bases lying between them. Germline CDR1 reads LNHDA; CDR2 reads SQIVND (reference sequence). This CDR3 has 15 residues. The CDR3 nucleotides are TGTGCCAGTAGGGATGTAACTAGCTTGTCCGGGGAGCTGTTTTTT. Protein: CASRDVTSLSGELFF.

This chain joins TRBV7-8 and TRBJ2-7, with TRBD1 as a possible D gene (6 bases). The CDR3 is 15 residues long. Germline V gene data show CDR1 as SGHVS and CDR2 as FQNEAQ. V lost 4 bases and J lost 3, with 16 bases in between. The CDR3 spells CASSSGAGVFYEQYF. The CDR3 DNA is TGTGCCAGCAGCTCCGGGGCAGGGGTCTTCTACGAGCAGTACTTC. The whole variable domain, remainder taken from reference TRBV7-8 and TRBJ2-7, is GAGVSQSPRYKVAKRGQDVALRCDPISGHVSLFWYQQALGQGPEFLTYFQNEAQLDKSGLPSDRFFAERPEGSVSTLKIQRTQQEDSAVYLCASSSGAGVFYEQYFGPGTRLTVT.

As concerns this clone: Other DNA sequences within the sample encode an identical CDR3. The V gene is TRBV13, the J gene TRBJ2-7; D ambiguous. V was clipped by 2 bases and J by 3 bases, with 2 bases between them. Germline V gene sequence: CDR1 PRHDT, CDR2 FYEKMQ (reference sequence). The CDR3 loop spans 11 amino acids. The CDR3: CASSLNYEQYF. CDR3 nucleotide sequence: TGTGCCAGCAGCTTAAACTACGAGCAGTACTTC.

The V and J genes are TRBV14 and TRBJ2-3, with 13 positions matching TRBD2. The trim removed 5 bases at V and 6 bases at J, leaving 14 bases unmatched. This CDR3 comprises 18 residues. The germline gives CDR1 SGHDN, CDR2 FVKESK. The CDR3: CASSLILAGGTKRDTQYF. Here the CDR3 DNA reads TGTGCCAGCAGCTTGATACTAGCGGGAGGGACTAAGCGGGATACGCAGTATTTT.

This chain links TRBV5-1 with TRBJ2-1; 8 bases map to TRBD2. The CDR3 has 15 amino acids. V was clipped by 4 bases and J by 2 bases; unmatched bases: 5. Germline V gene data show CDR1 as SGHRS and CDR2 as YFSETQ. CDR3 amino acids: CASSPGGEPYNEQFF. The CDR3 coding sequence is TGCGCCAGCAGCCCCGGGGGGGAACCCTACAATGAGCAGTTCTTC.

The chain joins TRBV6-1 to TRBJ2-7; D unresolved. Trimming cost V 2 bases and J 3 bases, with 8 bases left between them. The V gene's germline CDR1 is MNHNS and CDR2 SASEGT. The CDR3 is made up of 13 amino acids. CDR3 amino acids: CASSEWQHYEQYF. The DNA for the CDR3 is TGTGCCAGCAGTGAATGGCAGCACTACGAGCAGTACTTC.

The chain joins TRBV5-1 to TRBJ2-4; 8 bases agree with TRBD2. The V segment lost 4 bases and the J segment 4 bases; nucleotides outside the gene matches: 7. This CDR3 has 15 residues. Germline V gene data show CDR1 as SGHRS and CDR2 as YFSETQ. The CDR3 DNA sequence: TGCGCCAGCAGCCCTATCGGGGGGGTAAAAAACATTCAGTACTTC. It codes for CASSPIGGVKNIQYF.

Worth noting for this clone: Other nucleotide sequences in the sample specify the same CDR3. This chain joins TRBV9 and TRBJ1-2; D is possibly TRBD1 (6 bases). V lost 3 bases and J 3 bases, leaving 30 bases between the germline ends. The CDR3 spans 20 residues. Germline values: CDR1 SGDLS, CDR2 YYNGEE. The CDR3 sequence is CASSAGWERLRPPGDYGYTF. CDR3 nucleotide sequence: TGTGCCAGCAGCGCAGGATGGGAAAGGTTACGGCCGCCAGGGGACTATGGCTACACCTTC.

The DNA of the CDR3 is TGCGCCAGCAGTGCCGGGGGCTACGAGCAGTACTTC. It encodes CASSAGGYEQYF. The V call is TRBV10-1, the J call TRBJ2-7; D is perhaps TRBD2 (6 bases). Looked up from germline, CDR1 is WNHNN and CDR2 is SYGVQD (reference sequence). The CDR3 is made up of 12 amino acids. Deletions cut 4 bases from V and 3 bases from J, with 7 bases between.

In regard to this clone: This CDR3 is also generated by other DNA sequences in the sample. The V gene is TRBV7-2, the J gene TRBJ2-7; tentatively, D is TRBD1 (5 bases). The V end was cut by 6 bases, the J end by 0 bases, with 12 bases between. The length of the CDR3 is 14 residues. Looked up from germline, CDR1 is SGHTA and CDR2 is FQGNSA. CDR3 in DNA: TGTGCCAGCAGTCCTAGGCAGGGCTCCTACGAGCAGTACTTC. It translates to CASSPRQGSYEQYF.

On this clone: Other DNA sequences in this sample translate to the same CDR3. This chain connects TRBV2 to TRBJ2-7; weak D call: TRBD1 (6 bases). CDR1 and CDR2 (germline): SNHLY, FYNNEI. The CDR3 contains 13 residues. V was clipped by 6 bases and J by 6 bases, with 15 bases between them. The CDR3 DNA reads as TGTGCCAGCAGACCCACAGGGACCCTCGAGCAGTACTTC. Protein product: CASRPTGTLEQYF.

Worth noting for this clone: Distinct nucleotide sequences in the sample also encode this CDR3. The CDR3 region is CASSPRTSGSTDTQYF. In DNA, the CDR3 is TGTGCCAGCAGTCCACGGACTAGCGGTAGCACAGATACGCAGTATTTT. The chain links TRBV27 to TRBJ2-3, with 10 bases matching TRBD2. CDR1 MNHEY and CDR2 SMNVEV come from the germline V gene (reference sequence). V shed 5 bases, J shed 0 bases, and the junction held 5 bases outside the gene matches. CDR3 length: 16 residues.

The rearrangement joins TRBV9 to TRBJ2-3; weak D call: TRBD2 (5 bases). CDR1 SGDLS and CDR2 YYNGEE come from the germline V gene. V lost 3 bases and J lost 4, with 12 bases in between. This CDR3 has 14 residues. CDR3 nucleotides: TGTGCCAGCAGCGAGCCGGGATCGGCAGATACGCAGTATTTT. Its protein is CASSEPGSADTQYF.